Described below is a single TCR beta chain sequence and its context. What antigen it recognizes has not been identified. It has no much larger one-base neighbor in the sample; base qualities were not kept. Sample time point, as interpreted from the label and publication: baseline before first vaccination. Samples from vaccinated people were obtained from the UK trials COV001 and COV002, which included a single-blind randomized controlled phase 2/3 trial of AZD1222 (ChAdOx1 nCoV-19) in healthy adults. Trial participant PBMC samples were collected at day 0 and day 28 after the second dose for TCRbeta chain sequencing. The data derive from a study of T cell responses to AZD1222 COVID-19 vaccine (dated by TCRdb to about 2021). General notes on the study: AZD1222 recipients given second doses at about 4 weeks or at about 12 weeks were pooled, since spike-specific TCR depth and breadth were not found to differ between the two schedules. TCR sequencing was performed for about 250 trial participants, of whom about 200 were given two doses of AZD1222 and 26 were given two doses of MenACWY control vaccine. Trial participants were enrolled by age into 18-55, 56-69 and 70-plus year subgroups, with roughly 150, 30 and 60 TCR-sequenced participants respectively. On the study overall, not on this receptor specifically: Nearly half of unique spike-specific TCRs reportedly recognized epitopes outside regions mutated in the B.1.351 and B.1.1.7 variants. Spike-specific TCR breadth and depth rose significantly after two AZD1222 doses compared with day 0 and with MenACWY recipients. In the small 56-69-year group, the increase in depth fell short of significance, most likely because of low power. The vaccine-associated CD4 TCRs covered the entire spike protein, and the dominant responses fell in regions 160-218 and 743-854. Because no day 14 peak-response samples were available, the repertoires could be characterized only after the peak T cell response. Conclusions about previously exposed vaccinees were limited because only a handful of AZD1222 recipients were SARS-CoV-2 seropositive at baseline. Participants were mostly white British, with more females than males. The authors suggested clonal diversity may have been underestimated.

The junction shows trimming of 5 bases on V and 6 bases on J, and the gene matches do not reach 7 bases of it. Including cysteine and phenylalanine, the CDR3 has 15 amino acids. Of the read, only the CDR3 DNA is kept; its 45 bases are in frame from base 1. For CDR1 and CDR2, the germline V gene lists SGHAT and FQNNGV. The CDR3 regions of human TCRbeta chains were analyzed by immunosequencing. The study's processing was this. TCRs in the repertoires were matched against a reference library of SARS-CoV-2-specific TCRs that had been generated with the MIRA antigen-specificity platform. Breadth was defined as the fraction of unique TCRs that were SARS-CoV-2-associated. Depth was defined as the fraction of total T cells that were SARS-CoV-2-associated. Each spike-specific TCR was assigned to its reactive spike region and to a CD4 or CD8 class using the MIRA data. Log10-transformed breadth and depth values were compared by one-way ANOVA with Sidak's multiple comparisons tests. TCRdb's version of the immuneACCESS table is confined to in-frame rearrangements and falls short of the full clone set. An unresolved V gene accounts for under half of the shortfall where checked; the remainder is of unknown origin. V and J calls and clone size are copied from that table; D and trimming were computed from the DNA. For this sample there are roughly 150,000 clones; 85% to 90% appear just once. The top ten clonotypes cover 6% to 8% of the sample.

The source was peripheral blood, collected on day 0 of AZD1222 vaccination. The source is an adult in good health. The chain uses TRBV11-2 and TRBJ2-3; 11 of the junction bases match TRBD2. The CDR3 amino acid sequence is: CASSRSGGALDTQYF. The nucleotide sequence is TGTGCCAGCAGCCGTAGCGGGGGGGCCTTGGATACGCAGTATTTT.